This TCR beta chain was profiled in a study of cytomegalovirus exposure and HLA in healthy donors. Study overall: Of over 300 genotyped donors, more than 70% clustered with self-reported Caucasian donors.

This CDR3 contains 14 residues. Germline CDR1 and CDR2: KGHSH and LQKENI. Concerning this clone: Its specificity is unknown. Compared with germline, one end of the junction differs, possibly owing to a read error.

Study results and caveats: Highly shared variants forming one cluster were likely a sequencing artifact. Some public TCRs appeared in many individuals, while most sequences were rare.

With 60 Vbeta and 13 Jbeta primers, the PCR was carried out. The protocol was immunoSEQ multiplex PCR, while the TCRdb copy is restricted to in-frame clones and leaves out a portion. The sample lists approximately 170,000 clones; about 84% were seen once. Sequencing was carried out using PBMCs. The sequence was collected from a man aged 50 to 59 in good health and CMV-seropositive. The chain combines TRBV18 with TRBJ2-4; 7 bases are shared with TRBD1. This CDR3 reads CASSQGTAQNIQYF. CDR3 bases: TGTGCCAGCTCCCAGGGGACAGCCCAAAACATTCAGTACTTC. Supplemented by reference TRBV18 and TRBJ2-4, the full variable domain reads NAGVMQNPRHLVRRRGQEARLRCSPMKGHSHVYWYRQLPEEGLKFMVYLQKENIIDESGMPKERFSAEFPKEGPSILRIQQVVRGDSAAYFCASSQGTAQNIQYFGAGTRLSVL.